This entry lists 8 T cell receptor beta chains sequenced from one sample in a study of cytomegalovirus exposure and HLA in healthy donors. Vbeta (60) and Jbeta (13) primers were used in the PCR. Profiling relied on immunoSEQ multiplex PCR, and the TCRdb table lists in-frame clones only, not all of them. The sample contains 250,000 or so clones, 80% to 95% of which appear only once. Sequencing input: PBMCs. The receptors here all came from a girl aged 2 to 9 in good health and CMV-seronegative.

This clone occurred a few times. The gene calls are TRBV7-9 and TRBJ2-7; the match to TRBD1 covers 12 bases. The CDR3 has 16 amino acids. V was clipped by 1 base and J by 5 bases; unmatched bases: 6. Per germline, CDR1 SEHNR and CDR2 FQNEAQ (reference sequence). This CDR3 is CASSLGTGTGGHEQYF. CDR3 coding DNA: TGTGCCAGCAGCTTAGGGACCGGGACAGGGGGCCACGAGCAGTACTTC.

This chain links TRBV6-6 with TRBJ1-1; D perhaps matches TRBD1 (6 bases). Trimming took off 4 bases at V and 0 bases at J, with 15 bases between the two ends. In germline, CDR1 is MNHNY, CDR2 SVGAGI (reference sequence). The CDR3 spans 16 residues. The CDR3 spells CASSSNRERLNTEAFF. CDR3 nucleotide sequence: TGTGCCAGCAGTTCAAACAGGGAACGACTGAACACTGAAGCTTTCTTT.

J is TRBJ2-7 and V is TRBV5-6; 10 bases agree with TRBD1. The CDR3 sequence is 13 residues long. Per germline, CDR1 SGHDT and CDR2 YYEEEE. Trimming cost V 5 bases and J 6 bases; bases outside gene matches: 5. CDR3 sequence reads: CASSSWTGGEQYF. The CDR3 DNA follows: TGTGCCAGCAGTTCCTGGACAGGGGGCGAGCAGTACTTC.

The rearrangement uses TRBV5-4 and TRBJ2-3; a weak D match, TRBD1 (6 bases). V gave up 2 bases and J gave up 2 bases, with 12 bases separating them. CDR1 and CDR2 from the germline V gene are SGHNT and YYREEE (reference sequence). CDR3 length equals 15 residues. CDR3 nucleotides: TGTGCCAGCAGCTTTCCGGGACAACACACAGATACGCAGTATTTT. The encoded protein is CASSFPGQHTDTQYF.

The chain joins TRBV20-1 to TRBJ1-1; a weak D match, TRBD1 (5 bases). Germline V gene sequence: CDR1 DFQATT, CDR2 SNEGSKA (reference sequence). The length of the CDR3 is 11 residues. Trimming removed 4 bases from V and 5 bases from J, with 8 bases in between. The CDR3 sequence: CSATRETEAFF. CDR3 DNA sequence: TGCAGTGCTACCAGGGAAACTGAAGCTTTCTTT.

V usage is TRBV5-6 and J usage is TRBJ2-2; 7 nucleotides line up with TRBD1. The CDR3 has 16 amino acids. The V gene's germline CDR1 is SGHDT and CDR2 YYEEEE. V was clipped by 6 bases and J by 1 base; unmatched bases: 9. The CDR3 nucleotides are TGTGCCAGCAACCCCTTGGACAGGATGAACACCGGGGAGCTGTTTTTT. It encodes CASNPLDRMNTGELFF.

The chain uses TRBV29-1 and TRBJ1-2; no firm D call. The V end lost 7 bases, the J end lost 3 bases, and 12 bases lay between the germline ends. The CDR3 extends over 12 amino acids. CDR1 SQVTM and CDR2 ANQGSEA come from the germline V gene. CDR3 DNA sequence: TGCAGCGCTCCAAGAACGGACTATGGCTACACCTTC. Residues: CSAPRTDYGYTF.

The V gene is TRBV4-1, the J gene TRBJ2-3; 7 bases align to TRBD2. Germline CDR1 MGHRA, CDR2 YSYEKL. The CDR3 sequence is 15 residues long. The junction had 7 bases not matched to a gene; V was cut back by 0 bases and J by 7 bases. CDR3 amino acids: CASSQDRGLTNTQYF. For the CDR3, the DNA is TGCGCCAGCAGCCAAGACCGGGGACTAACGAATACGCAGTATTTT.